This is a list of T cell receptor beta chains from one sample in a study of blood T cell repertoires in COVID-19. The method was immunoSEQ multiplex PCR; TCRdb's version includes in-frame clones alone and lacks a portion of them. The sample comprises around 390,000 clones, about 83% of which are singletons, and 10% rests with the top ten. Input material: PBMCs or T cells enriched from blood (not recorded which). These receptors all come from a woman aged 45-60 years who had recovered from COVID-19. The CDR3 runs from the conserved cysteine through the conserved F or W. The D gene is left open where the match is weak. A clone size is listed for some rows: how often the clone was seen (once, few, many), or a class if it is expanded.

>TRBJ2-5|TRBV7-2|.|.
CASSLATALWETQYF
TGTGCCAGCAGCTTAGCCACAGCATTGTGGGAGACCCAGTACTTC
>TRBJ1-3|TRBV5-5|.|.
CASSLEERASGNTIYF
TGTGCCAGCAGCTTGGAGGAGCGGGCCTCTGGAAACACCATATATTTT
>TRBJ1-2|TRBV5-5|TRBD1|few
CASSFDRVGYTF
TGTGCCAGCAGCTTCGACAGGGTTGGCTACACCTTC
>TRBJ1-2|TRBV30|.|.
CAWRQANYGYTF
TGTGCCTGGAGGCAGGCAAACTATGGCTACACCTTC
>TRBJ2-3|TRBV9|TRBD2|.
CASSVGRGGSTDTQYF
TGTGCCAGCAGCGTAGGCCGGGGGGGAAGCACAGATACGCAGTATTTT
>TRBJ1-1|TRBV4-1|.|.
CASSQVAGRGTEAFF
TGCGCCAGCAGCCAAGTAGCTGGGCGGGGAACTGAAGCTTTCTTT
>TRBJ2-5|TRBV2|TRBD2|.
CASGGGETQYF
TGTGCCAGCGGGGGGGGAGAGACCCAGTACTTC
>TRBJ1-3|TRBV18|.|.
CASSQGRENTIYF
TGTGCCAGCTCACAGGGTCGGGAAAACACCATATATTTT
>TRBJ1-4|TRBV30|.|.
CAWRFSGSNEKLFF
TGTGCCTGGCGGTTTTCGGGGTCCAATGAAAAACTGTTTTTT
>TRBJ1-3|TRBV25-1|.|once
CASSGAGQGNTIYF
TGTGCCAGCAGTGGGGCCGGACAGGGAAACACCATATATTTT
>TRBJ2-7|TRBV25-1|TRBD2|once
CASSRLAGAYEQYF
TGTGCCAGCAGTAGACTAGCGGGGGCCTACGAGCAGTACTTC
>TRBJ1-1|TRBV5-1|.|.
CASSLQQNTEAFF
TGCGCCAGCAGTTTACAACAGAACACTGAAGCTTTCTTT
>TRBJ1-3|TRBV18|.|.
CASSQTASGNTIYF
TGTGCCAGCTCACAAACAGCCTCTGGAAACACCATATATTTT
>TRBJ1-2|TRBV28|.|.
CASSFLRDYGYTF
TGTGCCAGCAGTTTTCTCAGGGACTATGGCTACACCTTC
>TRBJ2-7|TRBV27|TRBD1|few
CASSLGTGDPYEQYF
TGTGCCAGCAGTCTCGGGACAGGGGACCCCTACGAGCAGTACTTC